Listed below are T cell receptor beta chains from one sample, sequenced in a study of OX40 agonist ivuxolimab in advanced cancers. Some clones are missing from TCRdb's copy, which holds only in-frame ones; the method was immunoSEQ multiplex PCR. The sample gives roughly 90,000 clones, 75% to 95% of which show up once; 8.7% is in the top ten. Sequences were derived from CD4+ or CD8+ T cells sorted from blood, sampled in a trial of the OX40 agonist ivuxolimab. The source of these receptors is an adult with an advanced solid tumor such as melanoma, head and neck, liver or kidney cancer. CDR3s include the opening cysteine and the closing phenylalanine or tryptophan. The D gene is left open where the match is weak. Not all rows give a size; the values are once, few, many and, for expanded clones, a class.

D gene: TRBD1; CDR3 length: 13; J gene: TRBJ1-1; V gene: TRBV4-2; clone size: -; CDR3 protein: CASRPAGGIEAFF; CDR3 DNA: TGTGCCAGCAGGCCCGCAGGGGGCATTGAAGCTTTCTTT
D gene: -; CDR3 length: 14; J gene: TRBJ2-6; V gene: TRBV9; clone size: -; CDR3 protein: CASSESSGANVLTF; CDR3 DNA: TGTGCCAGCAGCGAGAGCTCTGGGGCCAACGTCCTGACTTTC
D gene: TRBD2; CDR3 length: 15; J gene: TRBJ2-1; V gene: TRBV27; clone size: -; CDR3 protein: CASSPGLAGINEQFF; CDR3 DNA: TGTGCCAGCAGCCCTGGACTAGCGGGGATCAATGAGCAGTTCTTC
D gene: -; CDR3 length: 15; J gene: TRBJ1-4; V gene: TRBV15; clone size: -; CDR3 protein: CATSRVRGAREKLFF; CDR3 DNA: TGTGCCACCAGCAGAGTCCGGGGGGCGCGGGAAAAACTGTTTTTT
D gene: TRBD1; CDR3 length: 14; J gene: TRBJ2-7; V gene: TRBV2; clone size: -; CDR3 protein: CASRPGQGPYEQYF; CDR3 DNA: TGTGCCAGCAGGCCGGGACAGGGTCCCTACGAGCAGTACTTC
D gene: -; CDR3 length: 19; J gene: TRBJ1-1; V gene: TRBV19; clone size: -; CDR3 protein: CASSIERWDLGFGLTEAFF; CDR3 DNA: TGTGCCAGTAGTATAGAGAGGTGGGACTTGGGCTTTGGGTTGACTGAAGCTTTCTTT
D gene: -; CDR3 length: 13; J gene: TRBJ2-3; V gene: TRBV30; clone size: -; CDR3 protein: CAWSVGGADTQYF; CDR3 DNA: TGTGCCTGGAGTGTGGGAGGCGCAGATACGCAGTATTTT
D gene: TRBD2; CDR3 length: 15; J gene: TRBJ2-7; V gene: TRBV28; clone size: -; CDR3 protein: CASSQIAGGLYEQYF; CDR3 DNA: TGTGCCAGCAGTCAAATAGCGGGAGGCCTCTACGAGCAGTACTTC
D gene: -; CDR3 length: 13; J gene: TRBJ2-7; V gene: TRBV10-1; clone size: once; CDR3 protein: CASSPDSSYEQYF; CDR3 DNA: TGCGCCAGCAGTCCAGACAGCTCCTACGAGCAGTACTTC
D gene: -; CDR3 length: 14; J gene: TRBJ2-2; V gene: TRBV28; clone size: -; CDR3 protein: CASSLTQPTGELFF; CDR3 DNA: TGTGCCAGCAGCTTAACCCAGCCCACCGGGGAGCTGTTTTTT
D gene: -; CDR3 length: 16; J gene: TRBJ1-3; V gene: TRBV10-3; clone size: -; CDR3 protein: CAISESIVTSGNTIYF; CDR3 DNA: TGTGCCATCAGTGAGTCGATCGTGACCTCTGGAAACACCATATATTTT
D gene: -; CDR3 length: 15; J gene: TRBJ2-1; V gene: TRBV5-4; clone size: -; CDR3 protein: CASSFGRGSYNEQFF; CDR3 DNA: TGTGCCAGCAGCTTCGGGCGGGGCAGCTACAATGAGCAGTTCTTC
D gene: -; CDR3 length: 12; J gene: TRBJ2-7; V gene: TRBV7-9; clone size: -; CDR3 protein: CASSQDSYEQYF; CDR3 DNA: TGTGCCAGCAGCCAGGACTCCTACGAGCAGTACTTC
D gene: TRBD1; CDR3 length: 15; J gene: TRBJ1-2; V gene: TRBV7-9; clone size: -; CDR3 protein: CASSQGTGSVYGYTF; CDR3 DNA: TGTGCCAGCAGCCAGGGGACAGGGTCGGTCTATGGCTACACCTTC
D gene: TRBD1; CDR3 length: 15; J gene: TRBJ2-1; V gene: TRBV10-3; clone size: -; CDR3 protein: CAISEGDRGYNEQFF; CDR3 DNA: TGTGCCATCAGTGAAGGGGACAGGGGCTACAATGAGCAGTTCTTC
D gene: -; CDR3 length: 15; J gene: TRBJ2-1; V gene: TRBV6-6; clone size: -; CDR3 protein: CASSLAARGENEQFF; CDR3 DNA: TGTGCCAGCAGTTTGGCGGCGCGGGGCGAAAATGAGCAGTTCTTC
D gene: TRBD1; CDR3 length: 15; J gene: TRBJ2-7; V gene: TRBV6-6; clone size: -; CDR3 protein: CASSYSRDSSYEQYF; CDR3 DNA: TGTGCCAGCAGTTACTCACGGGACAGCTCCTACGAGCAGTACTTC
D gene: TRBD1; CDR3 length: 14; J gene: TRBJ2-7; V gene: TRBV5-6; clone size: -; CDR3 protein: CASSPRQGLYEQYF; CDR3 DNA: TGTGCCAGCAGCCCCCGACAGGGTCTATACGAGCAGTACTTC
D gene: -; CDR3 length: 16; J gene: TRBJ2-7; V gene: TRBV18; clone size: -; CDR3 protein: CASSPPDAEEISEQYF; CDR3 DNA: TGTGCCAGCTCACCACCCGATGCGGAGGAGATCAGCGAGCAGTACTTC
D gene: -; CDR3 length: 14; J gene: TRBJ1-1; V gene: TRBV28; clone size: -; CDR3 protein: CASSPAGSNTEAFF; CDR3 DNA: TGTGCCAGCAGTCCGGCCGGGAGCAACACTGAAGCTTTCTTT
D gene: TRBD2; CDR3 length: 14; J gene: TRBJ2-1; V gene: TRBV9; clone size: -; CDR3 protein: CASSPSGRGNEQFF; CDR3 DNA: TGTGCCAGCAGCCCTTCAGGGAGGGGAAATGAGCAGTTCTTC
D gene: TRBD1; CDR3 length: 18; J gene: TRBJ2-3; V gene: TRBV30; clone size: -; CDR3 protein: CAWSVHLLMTGLPDTQYF; CDR3 DNA: TGTGCCTGGAGTGTACACCTCCTTATGACAGGGTTACCAGATACGCAGTATTTT
D gene: -; CDR3 length: 13; J gene: TRBJ2-7; V gene: TRBV5-8; clone size: -; CDR3 protein: CASSYGTPYEQYF; CDR3 DNA: TGTGCCAGCAGCTACGGGACCCCCTACGAGCAGTACTTC
D gene: -; CDR3 length: 12; J gene: TRBJ2-7; V gene: TRBV5-6; clone size: -; CDR3 protein: CASSGDRSEQYF; CDR3 DNA: TGTGCCAGCAGCGGAGACAGGTCGGAGCAGTACTTC
D gene: -; CDR3 length: 13; J gene: TRBJ1-1; V gene: TRBV7-2; clone size: -; CDR3 protein: CASSFQGNTEAFF; CDR3 DNA: TGTGCCAGCAGCTTTCAAGGGAACACTGAAGCTTTCTTT
D gene: -; CDR3 length: 16; J gene: TRBJ2-1; V gene: TRBV5-1; clone size: -; CDR3 protein: CASSLSASPSYNEQFF; CDR3 DNA: TGCGCCAGCAGCTTGTCAGCGTCCCCCTCCTACAATGAGCAGTTCTTC
D gene: -; CDR3 length: 14; J gene: TRBJ2-2; V gene: TRBV2; clone size: -; CDR3 protein: CASRSRVVTGELFF; CDR3 DNA: TGTGCCAGCAGATCCCGGGTGGTCACCGGGGAGCTGTTTTTT
D gene: -; CDR3 length: 16; J gene: TRBJ2-6; V gene: TRBV7-9; clone size: once; CDR3 protein: CASSLGAGSGANVLTF; CDR3 DNA: TGTGCCAGCAGCTTAGGGGCAGGGTCTGGGGCCAACGTCCTGACTTTC
D gene: TRBD2; CDR3 length: 15; J gene: TRBJ2-7; V gene: TRBV28; clone size: -; CDR3 protein: CASSLGLAGAYEQYF; CDR3 DNA: TGTGCCAGCAGTTTAGGGCTAGCGGGAGCCTACGAGCAGTACTTC
D gene: -; CDR3 length: 13; J gene: TRBJ1-1; V gene: TRBV11-3; clone size: -; CDR3 protein: CASSSNPGTEAFF; CDR3 DNA: TGTGCCAGCAGCTCTAATCCCGGGACTGAAGCTTTCTTT
D gene: -; CDR3 length: 14; J gene: TRBJ2-7; V gene: TRBV11-2; clone size: -; CDR3 protein: CASSLVAAAYEQYF; CDR3 DNA: TGTGCCAGCAGCTTAGTTGCGGCCGCCTACGAGCAGTACTTC
D gene: -; CDR3 length: 14; J gene: TRBJ1-2; V gene: TRBV6-6; clone size: -; CDR3 protein: CASSQTADLHGYTF; CDR3 DNA: TGTGCCAGCAGCCAAACGGCAGACCTACATGGCTACACCTTC
D gene: -; CDR3 length: 15; J gene: TRBJ1-2; V gene: TRBV6-1; clone size: -; CDR3 protein: CASSDRETNVYGYTF; CDR3 DNA: TGTGCCAGCAGTGATAGGGAGACAAACGTCTATGGCTACACCTTC
D gene: TRBD1; CDR3 length: 15; J gene: TRBJ1-5; V gene: TRBV7-8; clone size: -; CDR3 protein: CASSFGTGGHQPQHF; CDR3 DNA: TGTGCCAGCAGCTTTGGGACAGGGGGTCATCAGCCCCAGCATTTT
D gene: -; CDR3 length: 15; J gene: TRBJ2-7; V gene: TRBV5-1; clone size: -; CDR3 protein: CASSRRQERSYEQYF; CDR3 DNA: TGCGCCAGCAGCAGAAGACAGGAGCGGTCCTACGAGCAGTACTTC
D gene: TRBD2; CDR3 length: 15; J gene: TRBJ2-2; V gene: TRBV6-5; clone size: -; CDR3 protein: CASRRSGSGDGELFF; CDR3 DNA: TGTGCCAGCAGACGAAGCGGGAGTGGGGACGGGGAGCTGTTTTTT
D gene: TRBD2; CDR3 length: 15; J gene: TRBJ2-1; V gene: TRBV5-4; clone size: -; CDR3 protein: CASSSLAGGNNEQFF; CDR3 DNA: TGTGCCAGCAGCTCACTAGCGGGAGGAAACAATGAGCAGTTCTTC
D gene: -; CDR3 length: 15; J gene: TRBJ2-7; V gene: TRBV2; clone size: once; CDR3 protein: CASSEALPSSYEQYF; CDR3 DNA: TGTGCCAGCAGTGAAGCCCTGCCTTCCTCCTACGAGCAGTACTTC
D gene: -; CDR3 length: 13; J gene: TRBJ1-3; V gene: TRBV30; clone size: -; CDR3 protein: CAWNSPIGNTIYF; CDR3 DNA: TGTGCCTGGAATTCCCCTATTGGAAACACCATATATTTT
D gene: -; CDR3 length: 14; J gene: TRBJ2-2; V gene: TRBV6-4; clone size: few; CDR3 protein: CASSVAGETGELFF; CDR3 DNA: TGTGCCAGCAGTGTAGCTGGAGAGACCGGGGAGCTGTTTTTT
D gene: TRBD1; CDR3 length: 17; J gene: TRBJ1-1; V gene: TRBV5-1; clone size: -; CDR3 protein: CASSLRGGAPERTEAFF; CDR3 DNA: TGCGCCAGCAGCTTGAGAGGGGGCGCACCGGAGAGGACTGAAGCTTTCTTT
D gene: -; CDR3 length: 15; J gene: TRBJ1-1; V gene: TRBV7-6; clone size: -; CDR3 protein: CASSLMGDQGTEAFF; CDR3 DNA: TGTGCCAGCAGCCTCATGGGGGACCAGGGGACTGAAGCTTTCTTT
D gene: -; CDR3 length: 13; J gene: TRBJ1-2; V gene: TRBV13; clone size: -; CDR3 protein: CASRNAGVQGYTF; CDR3 DNA: TGTGCCAGCAGGAATGCAGGGGTTCAAGGCTACACCTTC
D gene: -; CDR3 length: 14; J gene: TRBJ2-7; V gene: TRBV27; clone size: -; CDR3 protein: CASSPRRVPYEQYF; CDR3 DNA: TGTGCCAGCAGCCCCCGGCGGGTCCCCTACGAGCAGTACTTC
D gene: -; CDR3 length: 14; J gene: TRBJ2-7; V gene: TRBV27; clone size: -; CDR3 protein: CASSLGSTSYEQYF; CDR3 DNA: TGTGCCAGCAGTTTGGGATCTACCTCCTACGAGCAGTACTTC
D gene: -; CDR3 length: 13; J gene: TRBJ2-4; V gene: TRBV7-2; clone size: few; CDR3 protein: CASSRHREDIQYF; CDR3 DNA: TGTGCCAGCAGCCGCCACAGGGAAGACATTCAGTACTTC
D gene: TRBD1; CDR3 length: 13; J gene: TRBJ1-2; V gene: TRBV7-3; clone size: -; CDR3 protein: CASSLTGDLGYTF; CDR3 DNA: TGTGCCAGCAGCCTTACAGGGGACCTCGGCTACACCTTC
D gene: TRBD2; CDR3 length: 17; J gene: TRBJ2-4; V gene: TRBV11-2; clone size: -; CDR3 protein: CASSPSWAGEEENIQYF; CDR3 DNA: TGTGCCAGCAGCCCCTCGTGGGCGGGAGAGGAAGAAAACATTCAGTACTTC
D gene: -; CDR3 length: 15; J gene: TRBJ2-3; V gene: TRBV15; clone size: -; CDR3 protein: CATSRGLAGSDTQYF; CDR3 DNA: TGTGCCACCAGCAGAGGGCTGGCAGGGTCAGATACGCAGTATTTT
D gene: TRBD2; CDR3 length: 17; J gene: TRBJ2-1; V gene: TRBV10-3; clone size: -; CDR3 protein: CAISEPGTSGTMGEQFF; CDR3 DNA: TGTGCCATCAGTGAACCCGGGACTAGCGGAACCATGGGTGAGCAGTTCTTC
D gene: -; CDR3 length: 13; J gene: TRBJ2-5; V gene: TRBV6-4; clone size: -; CDR3 protein: CASSDGPQETQYF; CDR3 DNA: TGTGCCAGCAGTGACGGGCCCCAAGAGACCCAGTACTTC
D gene: TRBD2; CDR3 length: 16; J gene: TRBJ2-1; V gene: TRBV9; clone size: -; CDR3 protein: CASSVAGTSGGNEQFF; CDR3 DNA: TGTGCCAGCAGCGTAGCCGGGACTAGCGGGGGGAATGAGCAGTTCTTC
D gene: -; CDR3 length: 14; J gene: TRBJ2-7; V gene: TRBV6-6; clone size: -; CDR3 protein: CASSTSRDRSEQYF; CDR3 DNA: TGTGCCAGCAGTACGTCCAGGGATCGGTCCGAGCAGTACTTC
D gene: -; CDR3 length: 12; J gene: TRBJ1-1; V gene: TRBV29-1; clone size: few; CDR3 protein: CSVEIGNTEAFF; CDR3 DNA: TGCAGCGTTGAGATAGGGAACACTGAAGCTTTCTTT
D gene: TRBD1; CDR3 length: 15; J gene: TRBJ1-2; V gene: TRBV6-1; clone size: few; CDR3 protein: CASRDWTGTNYGYTF; CDR3 DNA: TGTGCCAGCAGGGACTGGACAGGTACTAACTATGGCTACACCTTC